This T cell receptor beta chain was recovered during a study of shared clonotypes between healthy human individuals. Overall study results and limits: Clonotype sharing levels among donors were expected to vary with sequencing depth.

A remark on this clone: Antigen unknown.

Germline-derived CDR1 and CDR2 are LNHDA and SQIVND (reference sequence). Trimming pared 5 bases from V and 1 base from J, leaving 10 bases between. This CDR3 comprises 14 residues. It was across several immunoSEQ plates that each subset's genomic DNA was evenly split. Generated by immunoSEQ multiplex PCR, the TCRdb table keeps only in-frame clones and is missing some. The table has 2 million to 2.5 million clones, about 90% seen once. The V and J genes are TRBV19 and TRBJ2-3; D is perhaps TRBD1 or TRBD2 (6 bases each). The sequence was collected from a young man in good health. Some clones in this sample may be carry-over from other donors' samples. The material sequenced was naive CD4+ T cells from PBMCs. Subset defined: CD45RA+ positively selected. DNA for the CDR3: TGTGCCAGTAGTGTGGAGGGGGGCACAGATACGCAGTATTTT. Translated: CASSVEGGTDTQYF.